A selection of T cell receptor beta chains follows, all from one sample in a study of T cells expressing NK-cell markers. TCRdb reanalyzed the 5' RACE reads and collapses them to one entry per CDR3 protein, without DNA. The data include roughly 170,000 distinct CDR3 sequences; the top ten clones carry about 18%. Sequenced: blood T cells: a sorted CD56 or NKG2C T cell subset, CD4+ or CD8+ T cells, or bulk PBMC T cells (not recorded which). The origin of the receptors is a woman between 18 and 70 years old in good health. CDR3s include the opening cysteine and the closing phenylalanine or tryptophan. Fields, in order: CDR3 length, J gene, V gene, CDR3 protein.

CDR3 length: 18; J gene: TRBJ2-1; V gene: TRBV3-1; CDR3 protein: CASSQPGTSGQTYNEQFF
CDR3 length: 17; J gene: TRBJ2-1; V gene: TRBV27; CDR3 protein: CASSSVIAGNSYNEQFF
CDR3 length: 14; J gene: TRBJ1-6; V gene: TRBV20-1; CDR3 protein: CSAPSLGGNSPLHF
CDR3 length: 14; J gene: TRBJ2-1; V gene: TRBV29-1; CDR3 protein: CSVRVGQGYNEQFF
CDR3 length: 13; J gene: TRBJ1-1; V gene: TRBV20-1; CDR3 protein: CSAPRQMNTEAFF
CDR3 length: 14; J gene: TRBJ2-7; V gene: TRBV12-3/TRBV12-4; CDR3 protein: CASKRGLANDEQYF
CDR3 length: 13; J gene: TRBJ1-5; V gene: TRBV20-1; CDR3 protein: CSARTGVYQPQHF
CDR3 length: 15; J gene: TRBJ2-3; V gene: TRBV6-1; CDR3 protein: CASSATSGGRDTQYF
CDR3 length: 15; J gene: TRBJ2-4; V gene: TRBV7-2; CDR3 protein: CASTPSGGASNIQYF
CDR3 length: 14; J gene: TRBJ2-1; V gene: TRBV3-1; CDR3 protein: CASSQDLEVNEQFF
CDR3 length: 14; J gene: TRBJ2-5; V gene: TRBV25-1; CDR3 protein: CASSARTNQETQYF
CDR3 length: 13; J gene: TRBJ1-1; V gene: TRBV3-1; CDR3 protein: CASSQSGGGEAFF
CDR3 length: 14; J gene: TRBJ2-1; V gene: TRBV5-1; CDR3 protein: CASSPSLSVNEQFF
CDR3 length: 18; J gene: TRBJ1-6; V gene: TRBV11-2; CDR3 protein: CASSQVGLRDPYNSPLHF
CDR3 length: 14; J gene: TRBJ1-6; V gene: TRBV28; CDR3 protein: CASSWGQGNSPLHF
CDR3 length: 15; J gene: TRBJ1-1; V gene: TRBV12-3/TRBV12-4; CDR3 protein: CASSYTGTGGREAFF